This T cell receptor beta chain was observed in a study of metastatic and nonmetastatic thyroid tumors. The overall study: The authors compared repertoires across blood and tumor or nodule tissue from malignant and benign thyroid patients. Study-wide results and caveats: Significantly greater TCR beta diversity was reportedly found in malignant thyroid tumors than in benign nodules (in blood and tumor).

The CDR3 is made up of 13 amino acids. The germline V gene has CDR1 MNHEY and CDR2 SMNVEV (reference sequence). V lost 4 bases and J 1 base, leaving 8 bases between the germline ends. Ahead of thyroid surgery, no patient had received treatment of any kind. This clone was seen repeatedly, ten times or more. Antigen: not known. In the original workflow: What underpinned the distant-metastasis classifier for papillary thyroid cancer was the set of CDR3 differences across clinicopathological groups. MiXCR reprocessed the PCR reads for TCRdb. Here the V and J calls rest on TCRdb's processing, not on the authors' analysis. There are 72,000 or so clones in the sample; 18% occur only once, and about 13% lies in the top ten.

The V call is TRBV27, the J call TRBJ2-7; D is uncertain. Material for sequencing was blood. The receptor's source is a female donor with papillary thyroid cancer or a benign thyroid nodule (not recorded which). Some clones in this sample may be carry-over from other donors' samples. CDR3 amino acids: CASSSVDSYEQYF. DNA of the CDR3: TGTGCCAGCAGTTCGGTAGATTCCTACGAGCAGTACTTC.